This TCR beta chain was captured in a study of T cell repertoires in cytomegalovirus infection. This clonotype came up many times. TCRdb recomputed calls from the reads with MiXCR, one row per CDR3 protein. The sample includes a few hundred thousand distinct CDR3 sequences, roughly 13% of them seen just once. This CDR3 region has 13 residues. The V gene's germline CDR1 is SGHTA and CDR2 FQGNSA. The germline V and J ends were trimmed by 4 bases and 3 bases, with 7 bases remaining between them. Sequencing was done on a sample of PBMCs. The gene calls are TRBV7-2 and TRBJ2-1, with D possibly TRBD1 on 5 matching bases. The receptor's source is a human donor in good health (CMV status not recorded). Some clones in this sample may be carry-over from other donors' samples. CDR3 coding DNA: TGTGCCAGCAGCTCCGGACACTACAATGAGCAGTTCTTC. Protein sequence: CASSSGHYNEQFF. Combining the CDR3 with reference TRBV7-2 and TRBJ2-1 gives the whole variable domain GAGVSQSPSNKVTEKGKDVELRCDPISGHTALYWYRQSLGQGLEFLIYFQGNSAPDKSGLPSDRFSAERTGGSVSTLTIQRTQQEDSAVYLCASSSGHYNEQFFGPGTRLTVL.